The TCR beta chain under discussion was sequenced for a study of blood T cell repertoires in COVID-19 (dated by TCRdb to 2018 to 2020). Broadly, across the study: Collaborator samples came from the United States, Italy and Spain and covered acute and convalescent phases of COVID-19. Sample metadata almost always included a de-identified subject ID, COVID-19 status, age in years and sex. Samples came from the ongoing ImmuneRACE study (first 160 participants) plus 1,254 subjects from 6 global collaborators. The prospective study material was composed of cDNA or gDNA derived from T cells, B-cell-depleted T cells, or PBMCs. The repertoires were released in a freely available public database meant as a resource for research on the immune response to SARS-CoV-2. Deeply sampled blood TCRbeta repertoires from subjects exposed to, actively infected with, or recovered from COVID-19 were included in the dataset. Where HLA class I and class II types were available, the types were taken from metadata supplied by the sample provider, not from assay-based typing.

Each collaborating institution followed its own protocols to collect whole blood in K2EDTA tubes. For TCRbeta analysis, collaborator samples were shipped as frozen whole blood, as isolated PBMCs, or as DNA extracted from either sample type. Results and caveats for the whole study, not just this receptor: Clinical and demographic metadata were provided uncurated, with the amount varying by source and participant.

The immunoSEQ Assay, a bias-controlled multiplex PCR, was used to amplify TCRbeta CDR3 regions from genomic DNA. Turning to the authors' computational methods: Within the assay, amplification of reference gene primers was used to estimate how many nucleated cells each sample contained. To quantify the absolute abundance of each unique TCRbeta CDR3 rearrangement, sequence reads were collapsed and filtered. For each sample, productive Simpson clonality was calculated as the square root of Simpson's diversity index across productive rearrangements. TCRdb holds this immuneACCESS table with in-frame rearrangements only. Some clones are missing; in checked studies, unresolved V genes explain under half, and the rest has no known cause. V, J and clone size reflect that table, while D and trimming were determined from the DNA. The sample table lists roughly 150,000 clones, 65% to 80% of them with a count of one. The ten largest clones capture 4.2% of the sample.

Via the germline V gene, CDR1 is SGDLS and CDR2 YYNGEE. Trimming leaves V shorter by 3 bases and J shorter by 1 base, with the junction holding 11 bases beyond the gene matches. The cysteine opens and the phenylalanine closes a CDR3 of 17 amino acids. Kept here is only the CDR3 DNA, which spans 51 bases and is read in frame from base 1. Worth noting for this clone: Its specific antigen is unknown. Base qualities are not at hand, and no much larger clone is one base apart.

This TCR came from a man aged 55 to 69 with acute or convalescent COVID-19. Recombination linked TRBV9 to TRBJ2-5, and 8 junctional nucleotides match TRBD2. Sequenced material: peripheral blood. This receptor has the CDR3 CASSGRIAGPGQETQYF. Here is the DNA: TGTGCCAGCAGCGGACGAATAGCGGGACCCGGCCAAGAGACCCAGTACTTC.